A selection of T cell receptor beta chains follows, all from one sample in a study of glioma-infiltrating T cells. TCRdb recomputed calls from the multiplex PCR reads with MiXCR, one row per CDR3 protein. The data show about 140,000 distinct CDR3 sequences, with about 39% seen just once and around 18% held by the top ten. The material sequenced was glioma tissue, nonneoplastic brain tissue, or PBMCs (not recorded which). The source is a human donor with low-grade glioma or glioblastoma, undergoing nonglioma brain surgery, or in good health (not recorded which). CDR3s include the opening cysteine and the closing phenylalanine or tryptophan. The D gene is left open where the match is weak. Part of the rows lack a size; the others show once, few, many or a class for expanded clones.

J	V	size	D	CDR3	DNA
TRBJ2-5	TRBV29-1	few	NA	CSVEDHRSLAETQYF	TGCAGCGTTGAAGATCATCGGAGCCTAGCGGAGACCCAGTACTTC
TRBJ1-1	TRBV10-2	NA	NA	CATAGGMKTEAFF	TGTGCCACCGCGGGAGGAATGAAAACTGAAGCTTTCTTT
TRBJ2-7	TRBV28	NA	NA	CASSLYRVREQYF	TGTGCCAGCAGTTTATATAGGGTGAGAGAGCAGTACTTC
TRBJ2-5	TRBV25-1	NA	NA	CDSTGPPRGPKTQYF	TGTGACAGCACCGGACCCCCCCGGGGTCCAAAGACCCAGTACTTC
TRBJ2-7	TRBV20-1	NA	NA	CSARGGVRGYEQYF	TGCAGTGCTAGAGGAGGGGTAAGAGGCTACGAGCAGTACTTC
TRBJ1-5	TRBV6-6	NA	NA	CAISESGKNNQPQHF	TGTGCCATCAGTGAGTCCGGAAAGAACAATCAGCCCCAGCATTTT
TRBJ1-1	TRBV12-3/TRBV12-4	few	TRBD1	CASRRQGTDTEAFF	TGTGCCAGCAGACGACAGGGTACGGACACTGAAGCTTTCTTT
TRBJ2-3	TRBV20-1	few	TRBD2	CSARVSGEGTDTQYF	TGCAGTGCTAGAGTGAGCGGGGAAGGCACAGATACGCAGTATTTT
TRBJ2-1	TRBV27	few	NA	CASSLFPNEQFF	TGTGCCAGCAGTTTATTCCCAAATGAGCAGTTCTTC
TRBJ2-7	TRBV6-2/TRBV6-3	few	TRBD1	CASSYDRGYEQYF	TGTGCCAGCAGTTACGACAGGGGCTACGAGCAGTACTTC
TRBJ2-5	TRBV12-3/TRBV12-4	once	TRBD1	CASSDRGAGTQYF	TGTGCCAGCAGTGACAGGGGTGCGGGGACCCAGTACTTC
TRBJ2-3	TRBV6-1	NA	NA	CASRSTTEGNKDTQYF	TGTGCCAGCAGGAGCACTACAGAGGGGAACAAAGATACGCAGTATTTT
TRBJ2-5	TRBV7-2	NA	NA	CASSLTLGRQTQYF	TGTGCCAGCAGCTTAACTCTGGGCCGGCAGACCCAGTACTTC
TRBJ2-3	TRBV10-3	NA	NA	CAIGPALGDTQYF	TGTGCCATCGGTCCGGCCCTGGGAGATACGCAGTATTTT
TRBJ2-7	TRBV27	many	TRBD1	CASSAGTGGLEQYF	TGTGCCAGCAGTGCCGGGACAGGGGGCCTCGAGCAGTACTTC
TRBJ2-3	TRBV20-1	NA	NA	CSARKRASAQYF	TGCAGTGCTAGGAAGAGAGCCAGTGCGCAGTATTTT